This TCR beta chain was identified during a study of CD8 T cells in Susac syndrome. The germline CDR1 and CDR2 sequences are SGHNT and YYREEE (reference sequence). This CDR3 spans 13 amino acids. Deletions cut 5 bases from V and 0 bases from J, with 7 bases between. An input of about 0.5 to 1 ug of RNA was subjected to reverse transcription using random hexamers. TCRdb redid the calling of the immunoSEQ multiplex PCR reads with MiXCR, one entry per CDR3 protein. The sample holds some 120,000 distinct CDR3 sequences, approximately 91% seen once. V usage is TRBV5-4 and J usage is TRBJ2-3, with no clear D. Sequencing was performed on CD4+ T cells from PBMCs. This clonotype was sampled from a human donor in good health. CDR3 coding DNA: TGTGCCAGCAGGTGGGCTAGCACAGATACGCAGTATTTT. Translation gives CASRWASTDTQYF.